The 25 T cell receptor beta chains below all came from one sample that was sequenced in a study of shared T cell receptors in the human thymus. Here immunoSEQ multiplex PCR was the method, and the copy in TCRdb shows in-frame clones only, minus some. The sample records 540,000 or so clones, approximately 80% being singletons. The sample was also linked to a second study, of human thymus T cells.

The sample taken for sequencing was thymocytes. The receptor set was obtained from a boy in the first two years of life with a congenital heart defect.

This clone was recorded a few times. Here the CDR3 DNA reads TGTGCCAGCTCACCACCGCGTCAGGGAAGAGAGACCCAGTACTTC. Its protein product is CASSPPRQGRETQYF. The rearrangement uses TRBV18 and TRBJ2-5; possibly TRBD1 for D (5 bases). The CDR3 loop spans 15 amino acids. CDR1 and CDR2 (germline): KGHSH, LQKENI. Trimming stripped 0 bases from V and 4 bases from J, with 12 bases between.

The table lists this clone with a few counts. In DNA, the CDR3 is TGTGCCAGCTCACCACGAGGAAGCACTGAAGCTTTCTTT. As protein: CASSPRGSTEAFF. The chain recombines TRBV18 with TRBJ1-1, with no clear D. Germline assignment: CDR1 KGHSH and CDR2 LQKENI. V dropped 1 base and J dropped 4 bases, with 7 bases sitting between them. The CDR3 totals 13 residues.

The chain links TRBV28 to TRBJ2-1, with TRBD2 matching over 10 bases. CDR1 and CDR2 from the germline V gene are MDHEN and SYDVKM. Germline trimming cut 4 bases from V and 7 bases from J; bases unmatched to any gene: 10. This CDR3 comprises 16 residues. The DNA of the CDR3 is TGTGCCAGCAGTTCAAGAGGGCTAGCGGGAGTGAATGAGCAGTTCTTC. Translated, it gives CASSSRGLAGVNEQFF.

This chain joins TRBV27 and TRBJ2-3; 10 nucleotides line up with TRBD2. V trimming: 4 bases; J trimming: 2 bases; junction bases outside the gene matches: 6. The CDR3 loop spans 16 amino acids. Germline values: CDR1 MNHEY, CDR2 SMNVEV (reference sequence). CDR3 sequence reads: CASSSSSGRVTDTQYF. CDR3 DNA: TGTGCCAGCAGTTCGTCTAGCGGGAGAGTCACAGATACGCAGTATTTT.

This chain uses TRBV12-5 with TRBJ1-2, with D possibly matching TRBD1 (5 bases). The CDR3 has 17 amino acids. Germline values: CDR1 LGHNT, CDR2 FRNRAP. Trimming left V 0 bases short and J 4 bases short, with 18 bases between. CDR3 sequence (DNA): TGTGCTAGTGGTTTGGTAGGGGCCAGGACTAGTCCCTATGGCTACACCTTC. Protein sequence: CASGLVGARTSPYGYTF.

This clone was seen only a few times. This chain joins TRBV28 and TRBJ2-7, with D unclear. V was pared by 3 bases and J by 6 bases, with 3 bases between. This CDR3 has 10 amino acids. Germline V CDR1 and CDR2: MDHEN, SYDVKM. CDR3 bases: TGTGCCAGCAGTTTCGTCGAGCAGTACTTC. Translating it yields CASSFVEQYF.

V is TRBV6-5 and J is TRBJ2-7, with a possible D match to TRBD2 (6 bases). Germline values: CDR1 MNHEY, CDR2 SVGAGI. The V gene lost 3 bases and the J gene lost 4 bases, with 13 bases spanning the gap. The CDR3 consists of 14 residues. CDR3 sequence (DNA): TGTGCCAGCAGTTATCGGGACTCGGCTTACGAGCAGTACTTC. Its protein product is CASSYRDSAYEQYF.

This rearrangement joins TRBV4-2 to TRBJ2-5; TRBD2 matches 7 bases. With 1 base clipped from V and 5 bases from J, the junction kept 10 bases outside the gene matches. Per germline, CDR1 LGHNA and CDR2 YNFKEQ. The CDR3 spans 16 residues. For the CDR3, the DNA is TGTGCCAGCAGCCAAGTGGGGGAGGGTCCCCGGGAGACCCAGTACTTC. Its translation: CASSQVGEGPRETQYF.

This clone was detected once. This chain connects TRBV27 to TRBJ1-5; weak D call: TRBD1 (5 bases). The CDR3 has 13 residues. V was shortened by 6 bases and J by 3 bases, with 9 bases between the two germline ends. Germline CDR1 reads MNHEY; CDR2 reads SMNVEV (reference sequence). CDR3 residues: CASSREVNQPQHF. For the CDR3, the DNA is TGTGCCAGCAGCAGGGAGGTCAATCAGCCCCAGCATTTT.

This chain links TRBV27 with TRBJ1-2; D gene uncertain. V was clipped by 5 bases and J by 2 bases, with 12 bases between them. This CDR3 is 14 amino acids long. Germline-derived CDR1 and CDR2 are MNHEY and SMNVEV (reference sequence). CDR3 protein: CASSPRSRNYGYTF. Here the CDR3 DNA reads TGTGCCAGCAGTCCGAGGTCGAGAAACTATGGCTACACCTTC.

This rearrangement joins TRBV4-1 to TRBJ2-7; 9 nucleotides match TRBD2. The CDR3 has 22 residues. CDR1 is MGHRA and CDR2 is YSYEKL in the germline V gene. V dropped 3 bases and J dropped 4; count of bases not matched to a gene: 28. CDR3 bases: TGCGCCAGCAGCCACCGTCCAGCCCAGATAGACCCGCCCGGACTAGCGAATTACGAGCAGTACTTC. Translated: CASSHRPAQIDPPGLANYEQYF.

The chain employs TRBV4-3 and TRBJ2-7; 8 bases agree with TRBD2. Germline values: CDR1 LGHNA, CDR2 YSLEER. The CDR3 has 17 amino acids. J lost 0 bases, V lost 4 bases, and 11 bases had no gene match. The CDR3: CASSPALSGTSSYEQYF. CDR3 sequence (DNA): TGCGCCAGCAGCCCAGCCCTATCCGGGACTAGCTCCTACGAGCAGTACTTC.

The V gene is TRBV6-1, the J gene TRBJ2-7; tentatively, D is TRBD1 (8 bases). The CDR3 loop spans 15 amino acids. V was clipped by 3 bases and J by 7 bases, with 19 bases between them. CDR1 is MNHNS and CDR2 is SASEGT in the germline V gene. Here the CDR3 DNA reads TGTGCCAGCAGTGACCCACAGGGGGGGGTTATAGAGCAGTACTTC. Protein: CASSDPQGGVIEQYF.

The chain uses TRBV4-3 and TRBJ2-7, with D tentatively TRBD2 (6 bases). The CDR3 runs to 14 residues. Germline values: CDR1 LGHNA, CDR2 YSLEER. The V gene lost 4 bases and the J gene lost 6 bases, with 16 bases spanning the gap. The CDR3, as DNA: TGCGCCAGCAGCCCCACCCCTGGGAGGTTCGAGCAGTACTTC. Translated: CASSPTPGRFEQYF.

This chain uses TRBV6-5 with TRBJ2-7, with TRBD2 identical over 7 bases. The V gene end was trimmed by 2 bases and the J gene end by 2 bases; junction bases not matched to a gene: 9. The CDR3 is 16 amino acids. CDR1 MNHEY and CDR2 SVGAGI come from the germline V gene. The CDR3 sequence is CASSYTRTSSTYEQYF. CDR3 DNA sequence: TGTGCCAGCAGTTACACACGGACTAGTTCCACCTACGAGCAGTACTTC.

The rearrangement links TRBV23-1 to TRBJ2-7; possible D gene TRBD2, 6 bases. TRBV23-1 is filed as an ORF, its function uncertain. This CDR3 comprises 21 residues. V was pared by 6 bases and J by 2 bases, with 35 bases between. CDR3 protein: CASSPGGRGRDSPGPTYEQYF. In DNA form, the CDR3 reads TGCGCCAGCAGCCCAGGAGGTAGGGGTCGGGACTCCCCAGGTCCTACCTACGAGCAGTACTTC.

The J gene is TRBJ2-1, the V gene TRBV11-2; 9 nucleotides match TRBD2. The length of the CDR3 is 15 residues. Germline lookup yields CDR1 SGHAT and CDR2 FQNNGV. The V gene end was trimmed by 3 bases and the J gene end by 7 bases; junction bases not matched to a gene: 7. The CDR3 DNA reads TGTGCCAGCAGCTTCAAGCGGGAGGACGAGAATGAGCAGTTCTTC. Its translation is CASSFKREDENEQFF.

The rearrangement uses TRBV21-1 and TRBJ2-3; the listed D gene, TRBD2, was not tested against the DNA. TRBV21-1 is a recognized pseudogene. The CDR3 contains 16 residues. The CDR3: CASRAGVQGPLDTQYF. The CDR3 DNA reads TGTGCCAGCAGGGCGGGGGTACAGGGACCCTTGGATACGCAGTATTTT.

The chain uses TRBV10-2 and TRBJ2-6; no reliable D call. Trimming shortened V by 4 bases and J by 2 bases, and 12 bases separated the two germline ends. The germline CDR1 and CDR2 sequences are WSHSY and SAAADI. CDR3 size: 16 residues. The CDR3 DNA sequence: TGCGCCAGCAGTGTTCCGGGTCTGGCTGGGGCCAACGTCCTGACTTTC. Encoded protein: CASSVPGLAGANVLTF.

The chain couples TRBV10-3 to TRBJ2-1, with 7 positions matching TRBD2. Looked up from germline, CDR1 is ENHRY and CDR2 is SYGVKD. Trimming took 4 bases from V and 6 from J; bases not matched to a gene: 9. The CDR3 totals 15 residues. For the CDR3, the DNA is TGTGCCATCAGTGGGAGGCGGGAGCGTTCCAATGAGCAGTTCTTC. Translating gives CAISGRRERSNEQFF.

This chain joins TRBV4-3 and TRBJ2-5; 7 bases align to TRBD2. This CDR3 has 18 amino acids. CDR1 LGHNA and CDR2 YSLEER come from the germline V gene. J lost 4 bases, V lost 0 bases, and 14 bases had no gene match. CDR3 DNA sequence: TGCGCCAGCAGCCAAGATCGCGGTAACAGCGGGATGTCAGAGACCCAGTACTTC. Protein product: CASSQDRGNSGMSETQYF.

This chain uses TRBV4-3 with TRBJ2-3; 7 positions match TRBD2. Losses at the gene ends were 8 bases for V and 3 bases for J; bases not matched to a gene: 11. The CDR3 has 15 amino acids. The germline V gene has CDR1 LGHNA and CDR2 YSLEER. CDR3 DNA sequence: TGCGCCAGCGCATCATGGGAGGGCGGGACAGATACGCAGTATTTT. It translates to CASASWEGGTDTQYF.

The CDR3 nucleotides are TGTGCCAGCAGCTCAACCCGGGGTCAGCCCCAGCATTTT. This translates into CASSSTRGQPQHF. The chain employs TRBV7-3 and TRBJ1-5, with no clear D. Trimming removed 4 bases from V and 6 bases from J, with 10 bases in between. This CDR3 region has 13 residues. From germline, CDR1 is SGHTA and CDR2 FQGTGA.

The chain recombines TRBV14 with TRBJ2-5; 10 bases are shared with TRBD2. Losses at the gene ends were 6 bases for V and 11 bases for J; bases not matched to a gene: 12. CDR3 length: 14 amino acids. Germline loops: CDR1 SGHDN, CDR2 FVKESK. CDR3 residues: CASSLIAGGEKQYF. The CDR3 DNA reads TGTGCCAGCAGTCTAATAGCGGGAGGAGAGAAGCAGTACTTC.

The gene calls are TRBV6-5 and TRBJ1-5; 7 nucleotides match TRBD1. V lost 6 bases and J lost 1; bases outside the gene matches: 3. The germline CDR1 and CDR2 sequences are MNHEY and SVGAGI. The CDR3 covers 14 residues. In DNA form, the CDR3 reads TGTGCCAGCAGCCAGACAGGGAGCAATCAGCCCCAGCATTTT. The encoded protein is CASSQTGSNQPQHF.